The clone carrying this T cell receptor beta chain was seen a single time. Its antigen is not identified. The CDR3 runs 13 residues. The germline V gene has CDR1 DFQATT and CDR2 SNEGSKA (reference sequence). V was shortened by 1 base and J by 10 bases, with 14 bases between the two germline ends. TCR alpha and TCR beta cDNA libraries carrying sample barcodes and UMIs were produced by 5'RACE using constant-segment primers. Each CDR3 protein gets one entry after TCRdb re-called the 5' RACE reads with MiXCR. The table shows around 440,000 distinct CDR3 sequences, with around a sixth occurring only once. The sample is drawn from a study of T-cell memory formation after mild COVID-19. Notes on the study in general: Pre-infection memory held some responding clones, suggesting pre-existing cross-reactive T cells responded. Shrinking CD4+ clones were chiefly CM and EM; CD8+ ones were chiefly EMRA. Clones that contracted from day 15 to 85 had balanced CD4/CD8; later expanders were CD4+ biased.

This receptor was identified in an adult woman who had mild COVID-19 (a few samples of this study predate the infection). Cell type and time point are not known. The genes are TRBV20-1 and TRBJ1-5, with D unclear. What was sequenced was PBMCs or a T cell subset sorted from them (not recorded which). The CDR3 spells CSARVTGRGPQHF. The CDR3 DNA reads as TGCAGTGCTAGAGTCACGGGCCGTGGACCCCAGCATTTT.